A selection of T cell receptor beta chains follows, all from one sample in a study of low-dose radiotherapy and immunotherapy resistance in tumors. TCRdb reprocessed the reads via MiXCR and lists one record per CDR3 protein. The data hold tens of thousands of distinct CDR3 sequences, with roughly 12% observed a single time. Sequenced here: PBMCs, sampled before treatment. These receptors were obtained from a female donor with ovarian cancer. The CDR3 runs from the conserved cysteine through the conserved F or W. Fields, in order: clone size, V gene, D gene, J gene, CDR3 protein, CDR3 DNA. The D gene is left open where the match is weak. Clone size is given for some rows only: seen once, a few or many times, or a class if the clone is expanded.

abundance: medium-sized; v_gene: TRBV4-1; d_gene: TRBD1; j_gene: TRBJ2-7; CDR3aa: CASSQTGTGVYEQYF; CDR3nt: TGCGCCAGCAGCCAAACCGGGACAGGGGTCTACGAGCAGTACTTC
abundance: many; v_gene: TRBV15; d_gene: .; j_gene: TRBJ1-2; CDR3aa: CATSGATGGYTF; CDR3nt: TGTGCCACCAGTGGCGCCACAGGCGGCTACACCTTC
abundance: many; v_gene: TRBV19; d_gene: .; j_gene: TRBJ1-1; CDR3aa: CASSTTGMNTEAFF; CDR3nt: TGTGCCAGTTCGACGACAGGCATGAACACTGAAGCTTTCTTT
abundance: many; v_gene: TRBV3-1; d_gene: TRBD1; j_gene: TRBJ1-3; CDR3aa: CASSRTGGYTGNTIYF; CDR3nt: TGTGCCAGCAGCCGGACAGGGGGTTACACTGGAAACACCATATATTTT
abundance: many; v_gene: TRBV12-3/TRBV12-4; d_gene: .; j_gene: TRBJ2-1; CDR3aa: CAGGSGYSYNEQFF; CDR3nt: TGTGCGGGGGGATCGGGGTATTCCTACAATGAGCAGTTCTTC
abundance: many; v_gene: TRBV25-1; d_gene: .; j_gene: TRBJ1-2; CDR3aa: CASSELLGGAGYTF; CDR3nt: TGTGCCAGCAGTGAATTACTAGGGGGAGCCGGCTACACCTTC
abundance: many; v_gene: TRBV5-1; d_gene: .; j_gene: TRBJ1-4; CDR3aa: CASSRGDDEKLFF; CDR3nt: TGCGCCAGCAGCCGTGGGGACGATGAAAAACTGTTTTTT
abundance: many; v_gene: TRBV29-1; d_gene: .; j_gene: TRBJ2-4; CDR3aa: CSVEIEGGLAKNIQYF; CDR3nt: TGCAGCGTTGAGATTGAGGGGGGATTAGCCAAAAACATTCAGTACTTC
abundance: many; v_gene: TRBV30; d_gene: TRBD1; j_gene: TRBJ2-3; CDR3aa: CAWRGDRGVDTQYF; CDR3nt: TGTGCCTGGAGAGGTGACAGGGGGGTAGATACGCAGTATTTT
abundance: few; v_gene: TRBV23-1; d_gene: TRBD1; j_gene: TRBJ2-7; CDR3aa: CASSHPSSGTGTSSCWREQYF; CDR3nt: TGCGCCAGCAGTCACCCCTCCTCCGGGACAGGGACCTCCTCCTGTTGGCGTGAGCAGTACTTC
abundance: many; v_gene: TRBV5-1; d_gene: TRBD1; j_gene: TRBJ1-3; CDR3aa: CASRQGLSAGNTIYF; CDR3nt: TGCGCCAGCCGACAGGGGTTGAGCGCTGGAAACACCATATATTTT
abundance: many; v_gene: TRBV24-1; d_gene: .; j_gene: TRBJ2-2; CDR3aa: CATSEVRPYAGELFF; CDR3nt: TGTGCCACCAGTGAGGTGCGGCCCTACGCGGGGGAGCTGTTTTTT
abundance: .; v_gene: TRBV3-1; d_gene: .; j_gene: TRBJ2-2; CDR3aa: CVSSQLTGELSF; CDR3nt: TGTGTCAGCAGCCAACTGACCGGGGAGCTGTCTTTT
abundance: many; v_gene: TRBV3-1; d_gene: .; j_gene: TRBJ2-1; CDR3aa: CASSQDASGEQFF; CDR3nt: TGTGCCAGCAGCCAAGACGCGAGCGGGGAGCAGTTCTTC
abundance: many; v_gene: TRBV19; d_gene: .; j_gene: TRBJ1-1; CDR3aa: CASSIVGTVSEAFF; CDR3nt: TGTGCCAGTAGTATAGTCGGGACCGTAAGTGAAGCTTTCTTT
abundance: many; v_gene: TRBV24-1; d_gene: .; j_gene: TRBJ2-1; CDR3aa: CATSDHRQGLYNEQFF; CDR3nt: TGTGCCACCAGTGATCACCGACAGGGACTCTACAATGAGCAGTTCTTC
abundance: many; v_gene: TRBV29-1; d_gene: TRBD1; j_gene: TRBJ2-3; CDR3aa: CSGTGDNTDTQYF; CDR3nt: TGCAGCGGGACAGGGGACAACACAGATACGCAGTATTTT
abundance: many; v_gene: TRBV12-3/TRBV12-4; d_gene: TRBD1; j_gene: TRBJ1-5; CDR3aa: CASRETGVGQPQHF; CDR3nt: TGTGCCAGCAGGGAGACAGGGGTGGGACAGCCCCAGCATTTT
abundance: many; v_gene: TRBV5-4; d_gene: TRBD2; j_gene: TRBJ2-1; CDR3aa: CASSPVAGGVNEQFF; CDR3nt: TGTGCCAGCAGCCCAGTAGCGGGAGGAGTCAATGAGCAGTTCTTC
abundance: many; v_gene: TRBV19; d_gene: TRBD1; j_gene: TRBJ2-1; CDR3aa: CASSITGVSNEQFF; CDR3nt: TGTGCCAGTAGTATTACAGGGGTTAGTAATGAGCAGTTCTTC
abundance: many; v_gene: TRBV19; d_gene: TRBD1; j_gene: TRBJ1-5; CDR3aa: CASSIARQGGYGHQPQHF; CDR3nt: TGTGCCAGTAGTATAGCCCGACAGGGGGGATACGGCCATCAGCCCCAGCATTTT
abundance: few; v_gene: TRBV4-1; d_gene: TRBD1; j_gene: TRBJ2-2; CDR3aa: CASSRGTEGPGELFF; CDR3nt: TGCGCCAGCAGCCGGGGGACAGAGGGCCCGGGGGAGCTGTTTTTT
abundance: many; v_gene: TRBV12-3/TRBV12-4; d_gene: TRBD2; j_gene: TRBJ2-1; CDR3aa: CASSTGLAGSYNEQFF; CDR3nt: TGTGCCAGCAGTACGGGACTAGCGGGCTCCTACAATGAGCAGTTCTTC
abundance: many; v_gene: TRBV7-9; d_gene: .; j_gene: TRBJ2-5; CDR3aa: CASSPDRGSETQYF; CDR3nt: TGTGCCAGCAGCCCCGATCGGGGCTCGGAGACCCAGTACTTC
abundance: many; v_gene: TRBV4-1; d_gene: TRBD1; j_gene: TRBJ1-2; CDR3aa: CASSLLGEGADYGYTF; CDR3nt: TGCGCCAGCAGCCTTTTGGGGGAGGGGGCGGACTATGGCTACACCTTC
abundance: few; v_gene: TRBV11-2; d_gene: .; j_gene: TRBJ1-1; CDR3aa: CASSLDGRTTEAFF; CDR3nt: TGTGCCAGCAGCTTAGATGGCAGGACCACTGAAGCTTTCTTT
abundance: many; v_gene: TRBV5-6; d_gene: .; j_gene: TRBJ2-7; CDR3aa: CASSWGAFGAEQYF; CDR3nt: TGTGCCAGCAGCTGGGGGGCCTTCGGGGCCGAGCAGTACTTC